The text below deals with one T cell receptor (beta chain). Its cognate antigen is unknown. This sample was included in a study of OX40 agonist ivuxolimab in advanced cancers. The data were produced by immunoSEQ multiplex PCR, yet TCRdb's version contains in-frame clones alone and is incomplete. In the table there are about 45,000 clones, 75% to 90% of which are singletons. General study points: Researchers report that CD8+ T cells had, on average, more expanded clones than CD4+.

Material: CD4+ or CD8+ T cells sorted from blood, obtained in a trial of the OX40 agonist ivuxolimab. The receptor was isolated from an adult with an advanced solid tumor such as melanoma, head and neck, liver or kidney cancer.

The CDR3 nucleotides are TGTGCCAGCAGTTACTCGGGCGGACAGGGGGCGGGCGGCTACACCTTC. Protein product: CASSYSGGQGAGGYTF. The chain carries TRBV6-5 and TRBJ1-2, with 11 nucleotides matching TRBD1. This CDR3 comprises 16 residues. CDR1 MNHEY and CDR2 SVGAGI come from the germline V gene. The V gene end was trimmed by 0 bases and the J gene end by 8 bases; junction bases not matched to a gene: 8.